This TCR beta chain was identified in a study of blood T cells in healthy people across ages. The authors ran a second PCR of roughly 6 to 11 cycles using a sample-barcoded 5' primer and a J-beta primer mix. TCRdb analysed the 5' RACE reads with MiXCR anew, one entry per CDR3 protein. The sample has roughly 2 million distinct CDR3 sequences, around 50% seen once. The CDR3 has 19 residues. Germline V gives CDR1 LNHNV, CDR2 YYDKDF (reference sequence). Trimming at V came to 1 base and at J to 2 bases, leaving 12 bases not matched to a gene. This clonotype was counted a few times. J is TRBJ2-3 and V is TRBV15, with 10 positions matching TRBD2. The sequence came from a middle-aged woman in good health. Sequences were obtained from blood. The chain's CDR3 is CATSRGSSGGGMNTDTQYF. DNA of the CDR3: TGTGCCACCAGCAGAGGTTCTAGCGGGGGCGGAATGAACACAGATACGCAGTATTTT. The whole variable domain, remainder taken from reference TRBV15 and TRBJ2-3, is DAMVIQNPRYQVTQFGKPVTLSCSQTLNHNVMYWYQQKSSQAPKLLFHYYDKDFNNEADTPDNFQSRRPNTSFCFLDIRSPGLGDTAMYLCATSRGSSGGGMNTDTQYFGPGTRLTVL.